This TCR beta chain originates from a study of T cells after yellow fever vaccination. Findings and caveats of the study: Once the booster was given, most primary-vaccination clones reappeared, at 95% to 97% for CD4 and roughly 91% for CD8.

Making TCR cDNA involved 5'RACE template switching, which added UMIs and a universal primer site. TCRdb itself ran the 5' RACE reads through MiXCR, one entry per CDR3 protein. The data show 110,000 or so distinct CDR3 sequences, about 7% seen once. This clonotype was observed at least ten times. Its specificity is not known. V was trimmed by 7 bases and J by 1 base, leaving 18 bases between them. Germline lookup yields CDR1 KGHDR and CDR2 SFDVKD. The CDR3 extends over 16 amino acids. Sequences were derived from CD4+ T cells sorted from PBMCs, sampled around 45 days after the first yellow fever vaccination. V usage is TRBV24-1 and J usage is TRBJ1-2; D unclear. The sequence derives from a man younger than 30 who received the YFV17D yellow fever vaccine. In DNA, the CDR3 is TGTGCCACCAGGAAGCAGACCCTCTCGCGTAACTATGGCTACACCTTC. Translation gives CATRKQTLSRNYGYTF.